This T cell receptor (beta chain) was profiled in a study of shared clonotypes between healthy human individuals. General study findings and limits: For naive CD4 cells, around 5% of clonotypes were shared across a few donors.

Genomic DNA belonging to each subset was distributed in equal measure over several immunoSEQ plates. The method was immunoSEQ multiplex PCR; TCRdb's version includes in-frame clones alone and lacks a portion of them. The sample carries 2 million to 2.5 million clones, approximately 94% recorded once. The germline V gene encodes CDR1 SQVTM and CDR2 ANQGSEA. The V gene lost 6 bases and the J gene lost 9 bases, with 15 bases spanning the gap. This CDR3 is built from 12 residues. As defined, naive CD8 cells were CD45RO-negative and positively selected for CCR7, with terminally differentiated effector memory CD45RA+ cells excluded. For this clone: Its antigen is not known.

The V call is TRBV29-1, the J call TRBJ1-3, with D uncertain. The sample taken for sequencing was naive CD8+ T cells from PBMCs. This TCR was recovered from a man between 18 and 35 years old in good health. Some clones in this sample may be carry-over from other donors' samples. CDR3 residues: CSVLLEEGTIYF. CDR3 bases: TGCAGCGTGCTCCTTGAGGAGGGCACCATATATTTT.